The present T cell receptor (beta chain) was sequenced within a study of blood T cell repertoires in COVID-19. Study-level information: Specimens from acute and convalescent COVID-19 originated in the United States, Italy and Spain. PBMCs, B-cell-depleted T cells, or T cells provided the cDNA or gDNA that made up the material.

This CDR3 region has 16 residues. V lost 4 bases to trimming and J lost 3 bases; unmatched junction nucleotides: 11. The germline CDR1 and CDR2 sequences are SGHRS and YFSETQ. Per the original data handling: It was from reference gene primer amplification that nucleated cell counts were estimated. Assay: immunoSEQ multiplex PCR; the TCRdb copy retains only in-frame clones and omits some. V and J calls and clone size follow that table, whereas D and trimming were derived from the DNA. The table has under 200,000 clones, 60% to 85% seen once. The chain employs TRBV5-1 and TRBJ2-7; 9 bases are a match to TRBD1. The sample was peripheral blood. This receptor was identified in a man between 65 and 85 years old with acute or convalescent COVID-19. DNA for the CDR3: TGCGCCAGCAGCCCGTCCGGGACAGGGTCTGGCTACGAGCAGTACTTC. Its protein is CASSPSGTGSGYEQYF.